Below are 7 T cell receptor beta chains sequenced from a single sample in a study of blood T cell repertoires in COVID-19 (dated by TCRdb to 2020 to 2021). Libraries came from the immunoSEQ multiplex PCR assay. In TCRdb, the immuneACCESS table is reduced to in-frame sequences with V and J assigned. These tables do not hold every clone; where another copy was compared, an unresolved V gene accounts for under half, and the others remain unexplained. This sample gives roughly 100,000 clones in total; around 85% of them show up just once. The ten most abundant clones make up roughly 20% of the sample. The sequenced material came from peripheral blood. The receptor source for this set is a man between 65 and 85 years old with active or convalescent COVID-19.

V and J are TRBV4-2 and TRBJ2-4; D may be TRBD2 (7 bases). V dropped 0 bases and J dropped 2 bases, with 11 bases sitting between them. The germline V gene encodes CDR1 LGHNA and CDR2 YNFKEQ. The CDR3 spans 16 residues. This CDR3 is CASSQDRGGSKNIQYF. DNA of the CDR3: TGTGCCAGCAGCCAAGATAGGGGGGGCTCCAAAAACATTCAGTACTTC.

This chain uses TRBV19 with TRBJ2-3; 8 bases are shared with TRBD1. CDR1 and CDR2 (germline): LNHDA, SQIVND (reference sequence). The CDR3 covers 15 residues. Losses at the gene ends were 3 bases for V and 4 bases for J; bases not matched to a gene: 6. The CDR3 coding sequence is TGTGCCAGTAGTATTCGAGTGACAGGGGCAGATACGCAGTATTTT. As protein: CASSIRVTGADTQYF.

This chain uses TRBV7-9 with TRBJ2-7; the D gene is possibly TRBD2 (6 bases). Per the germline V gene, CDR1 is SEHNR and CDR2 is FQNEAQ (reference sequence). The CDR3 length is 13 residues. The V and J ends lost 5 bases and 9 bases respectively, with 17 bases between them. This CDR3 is CASSDSGLEGQYF. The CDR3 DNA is TGTGCCAGCAGCGATTCGGGACTCGAGGGGCAGTACTTC.

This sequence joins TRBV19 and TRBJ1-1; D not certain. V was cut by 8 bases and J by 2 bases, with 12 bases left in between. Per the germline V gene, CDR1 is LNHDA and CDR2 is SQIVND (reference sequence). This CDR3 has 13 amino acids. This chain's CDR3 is CASAPRYNTEAFF. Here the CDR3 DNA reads TGTGCCAGTGCCCCACGGTACAACACTGAAGCTTTCTTT. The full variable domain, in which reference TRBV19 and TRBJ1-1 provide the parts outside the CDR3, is DGGITQSPKYLFRKEGQNVTLSCEQNLNHDAMYWYRQDPGQGLRLIYYSQIVNDFQKGDIAEGYSVSREKKESFPLTVTSAQKNPTAFYLCASAPRYNTEAFFGQGTRLTVV.

The CDR3 nucleotides read TGTGCCAGCAGCCATACTAGGGGGACACAGAACACCGGGGAGCTGTTTTTT. This codes for CASSHTRGTQNTGELFF. This chain uses TRBV4-2 with TRBJ2-2; D might be TRBD1 (6 bases). Germline V gene lookup returns CDR1 LGHNA and CDR2 YNFKEQ. CDR3 length: 17 amino acids. Trimming removed 3 bases at V and 1 base at J, with 15 bases between.

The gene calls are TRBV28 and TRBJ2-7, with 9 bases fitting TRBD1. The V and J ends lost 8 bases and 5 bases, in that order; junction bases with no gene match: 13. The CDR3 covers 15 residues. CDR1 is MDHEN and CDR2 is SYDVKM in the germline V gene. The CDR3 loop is CASGDVGQGTHEQYF. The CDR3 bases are TGTGCCAGCGGGGATGTGGGACAGGGTACACACGAGCAGTACTTC.

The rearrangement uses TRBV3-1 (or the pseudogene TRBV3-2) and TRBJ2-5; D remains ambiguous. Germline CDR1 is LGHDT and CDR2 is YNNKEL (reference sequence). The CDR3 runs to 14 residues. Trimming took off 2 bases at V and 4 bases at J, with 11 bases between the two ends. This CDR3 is CASSQNYGGETQYF. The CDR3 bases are TGTGCCAGCAGCCAAAACTATGGTGGAGAGACCCAGTACTTC.